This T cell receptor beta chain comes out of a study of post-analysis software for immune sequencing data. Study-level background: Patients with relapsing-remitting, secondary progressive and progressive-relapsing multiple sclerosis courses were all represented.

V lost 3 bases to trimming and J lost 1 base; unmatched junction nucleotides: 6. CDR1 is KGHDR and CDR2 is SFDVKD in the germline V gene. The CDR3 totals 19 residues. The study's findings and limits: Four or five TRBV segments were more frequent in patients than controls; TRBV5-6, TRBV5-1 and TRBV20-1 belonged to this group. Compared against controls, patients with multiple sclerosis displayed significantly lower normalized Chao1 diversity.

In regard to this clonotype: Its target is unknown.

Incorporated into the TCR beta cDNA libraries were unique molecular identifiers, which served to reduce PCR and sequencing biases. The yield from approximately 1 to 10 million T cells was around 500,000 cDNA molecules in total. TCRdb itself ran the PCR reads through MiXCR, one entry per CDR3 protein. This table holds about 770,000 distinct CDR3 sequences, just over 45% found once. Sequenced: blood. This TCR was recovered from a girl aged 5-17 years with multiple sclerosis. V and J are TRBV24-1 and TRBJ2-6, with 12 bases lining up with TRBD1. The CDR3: CATSDPPGQGASGANVLTF. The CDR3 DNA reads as TGTGCCACCAGTGATCCTCCGGGACAGGGGGCTTCTGGGGCCAACGTCCTGACTTTC.